The source of this T cell receptor (beta chain) is a study of T cell changes during pregnancy in multiple sclerosis. This clone was counted a few times. Looked up from germline, CDR1 is LNHDA and CDR2 is SQIVND (reference sequence). The CDR3 loop spans 15 amino acids. Germline trimming cut 3 bases from V and 4 bases from J; bases unmatched to any gene: 5. TCRdb's copy holds only in-frame clones and misses some; the assay was immunoSEQ multiplex PCR. The sample holds under 45,000 clones, 88% seen once. The chain employs TRBV19 and TRBJ2-2; 7 bases fit TRBD1. This clonotype was obtained from a female donor with multiple sclerosis, enrolled in a pregnancy study. The source material was CD8+ T cells from peripheral blood mononuclear cells, sampled in the first trimester of pregnancy. CDR3 loop: CASSIRDSSTGELFF. The CDR3 region has the DNA TGTGCCAGTAGTATTCGGGACAGCAGCACCGGGGAGCTGTTTTTT.